The clone carrying this TCR beta chain has only a few counts. V gave up 0 bases and J gave up 9 bases; unmatched junction bases: 5. The CDR3 runs 14 residues. Germline V gene sequence: CDR1 WNHNN, CDR2 SYGVQD (reference sequence). The data are from a study of T cells in Graves' hyperthyroidism and ophthalmopathy. RNA transcripts yielded amplified TCR beta CDR3 regions. RT-PCR in the first round (using the HTBI primer set) targeted the TCR CDR3. Using its own MiXCR run on the multiplex PCR reads, TCRdb lists one record per CDR3 protein. The sample includes over 500,000 distinct CDR3 sequences, around 50% of them seen just once.

The receptor comes from an adult woman with Graves' disease, either hyperthyroidism or ophthalmopathy (not recorded which). Sequencing was done on a sample of peripheral blood or thyroid tissue (not recorded which). The chain has TRBV10-1 and TRBJ2-7, with 10 bases matching TRBD2. CDR3 residues: CASSESVASGRQYF. DNA for the CDR3: TGCGCCAGCAGTGAGTCGGTGGCTAGCGGGAGGCAGTACTTC.